Listed below are T cell receptor beta chains from one sample, sequenced in a study of vaccination effects on CD4 cells after COVID-19. Sequencing was performed with immunoSEQ multiplex PCR; in TCRdb, only in-frame clones are kept and a portion is missing. The sample has 20,000 to 25,000 clones; 73% are singletons. Their specific antigens are unknown. This specimen was CD4+ T cells from PBMCs cultured without peptide, taken before COVID-19 vaccination. These TCRs come from a human donor who received a COVID-19 vaccine. The CDR3 runs from the conserved cysteine through the conserved F or W. The order of the fields is clone size, J gene, V gene, D gene, CDR3 protein, CDR3 DNA. D genes are given only for firm matches. Size values are once, few and many counts, or a class for expanded clones, and some rows have none.

.,TRBJ2-7,TRBV6-5,TRBD2,CASRASGRKSYEQYF,TGTGCCAGCAGAGCCAGCGGGAGGAAGTCCTACGAGCAGTACTTC
.,TRBJ1-4,TRBV4-2,.,CASSQRTGTLFF,TGTGCCAGCAGCCAACGTACCGGGACACTCTTTTTT
.,TRBJ2-5,TRBV19,.,CASSRDDGGETQYF,TGTGCCAGTAGTCGGGACGACGGAGGGGAGACCCAGTACTTC
.,TRBJ1-2,TRBV30,.,CAWTGGDGYTF,TGTGCCTGGACCGGGGGGGATGGCTACACCTTC
few,TRBJ2-1,TRBV21-1,.,CASSTTTGRSYNEQFF,TGTGCCAGCAGCACGACGACAGGTCGGTCCTACAATGAGCAGTTCTTC
.,TRBJ2-2,TRBV3-1/TRBV3-2,TRBD2,CASSLLASGELFF,TGTGCCAGCAGCTTACTAGCGAGCGGGGAGCTGTTTTTT
.,TRBJ2-3,TRBV29-1,.,CSVEFSTDTQYF,TGCAGCGTTGAATTTAGCACAGATACGCAGTATTTT
.,TRBJ2-3,TRBV24-1,.,CATSDGVRDTQYF,TGTGCCACCAGTGACGGGGTTCGAGATACGCAGTATTTT
few,TRBJ2-1,TRBV7-7,TRBD1,CASSLDRVPYNEQFF,TGTGCTAGCAGCCTAGACAGGGTTCCCTACAATGAGCAGTTCTTC
.,TRBJ2-3,TRBV5-1,.,CASSLGGDTQYF,TGCGCCAGCAGCTTGGGGGGGGATACGCAGTATTTT
.,TRBJ2-7,TRBV28,.,CASSLYAGTYEQYF,TGTGCCAGCAGTTTATACGCAGGTACCTACGAGCAGTACTTC
.,TRBJ2-5,TRBV7-2,.,CASSTSGGETQYF,.
few,TRBJ1-2,TRBV5-1,.,CASSLSGSYGYTF,TGCGCCAGCAGCTTGTCCGGGTCGTACGGCTACACCTTC
once,TRBJ2-3,TRBV11-2,.,CASGGGRSTDTQYF,TGTGCCAGCGGAGGGGGCAGGAGCACAGATACGCAGTATTTT
few,TRBJ1-2,TRBV5-1,TRBD1,CASSSTSTGGGYTF,TGCGCCAGCAGCTCGACTTCGACAGGGGGTGGCTACACCTTC
few,TRBJ1-2,TRBV19,.,CASSTPGQPYGYTF,TGTGCCAGTAGTACCCCGGGACAACCTTATGGCTACACCTTC
.,TRBJ1-2,TRBV29-1,.,CSVEDLILGPLTF,TGCAGCGTTGAAGATCTCATTCTGGGTCCGCTCACCTTC
.,TRBJ1-1,TRBV7-8,.,CASSPPGPSEAFF,TGTGCCAGCAGCCCCCCCGGACCGTCTGAAGCTTTCTTT
.,TRBJ1-1,TRBV7-8,.,CASSLNSGGTEAFF,TGTGCCAGCAGCTTAAATTCTGGGGGCACTGAAGCTTTCTTT
.,TRBJ1-2,TRBV7-2,.,CASSLGGGGGYTF,TGTGCCAGCAGCTTAGGTGGGGGGGGTGGCTACACCTTC
.,TRBJ2-3,TRBV15,.,CATSRGITDTQYF,TGTGCCACCAGCAGGGGAATCACAGATACGCAGTATTTT
.,TRBJ2-7,TRBV6-5,.,CASSYTSFTSSYEQYF,TGTGCCAGCAGTTACACCTCCTTTACCAGCTCCTACGAGCAGTACTTC
.,TRBJ2-1,TRBV14,TRBD2,CASREGGTSFKNEQFF,TGTGCCAGCAGGGAAGGCGGGACTAGCTTCAAGAATGAGCAGTTCTTC
.,TRBJ2-3,TRBV5-4,.,CASSGTTSTDTQYF,TGTGCCAGCTCCGGGACGACTAGCACAGATACGCAGTATTTT
.,TRBJ1-2,TRBV28,TRBD1,CASSQQGAGGYTF,TGTGCCAGCAGCCAACAGGGGGCTGGGGGCTACACCTTC
.,TRBJ2-7,TRBV12-3/TRBV12-4,.,CASSLIIPPEQYF,TGTGCCAGCAGTTTAATTATTCCCCCCGAGCAGTACTTC
.,TRBJ2-2,TRBV11-3,.,CASTVGGGELFF,TGTGCCAGCACCGTGGGGGGCGGGGAGCTGTTTTTT
few,TRBJ2-2,TRBV2,.,CATGGFANTGELFF,TGTGCCACCGGAGGCTTCGCGAACACCGGGGAGCTGTTTTTT
.,TRBJ2-7,TRBV30,.,CAWSVLSSYEQYF,TGTGCCTGGAGTGTACTAAGTTCCTACGAGCAGTACTTC